This record covers a single T cell receptor (beta chain). This clone was picked up a small number of times. Which antigen it targets is not known. Nothing much larger sits one base from this clone, and base qualities are not available. CDR1 SEHNR and CDR2 FQNEAQ are derived from the germline V gene (reference sequence). The CDR3 covers 15 residues, taking in both the cysteine and the phenylalanine. Here the CDR3 DNA is all that survives: 45 bases in frame from base 1. V loses 4 bases at its end and J loses 5 bases; junction bases beyond the gene matches: 8. TCRbeta CDR3 regions were amplified from genomic DNA by means of the immunoSEQ Assay, a bias-controlled multiplex PCR. The study's processing was this. Within the assay, amplification of reference gene primers was used to estimate how many nucleated cells each sample contained. To quantify the absolute abundance of each unique TCRbeta CDR3 rearrangement, sequence reads were collapsed and filtered. For each sample, productive Simpson clonality was calculated as the square root of Simpson's diversity index across productive rearrangements. Held by TCRdb, this immuneACCESS table contains in-frame sequences only and omits some clones. Under half of the omission traces to an unresolved V gene where checked; the cause of the rest is unknown. The V and J calls and the clone size are those of that table, but D and trimming were determined from the DNA. The sample has roughly 170,000 clones on record, around 73% of them singletons. The ten largest clonotypes hold 17% of the sample.

These data are taken from a study of blood T cell repertoires in COVID-19 (dated by TCRdb to about 2020). Regarding the study in general: Samples covering the acute and convalescent phases of COVID-19 were provided by collaborators in the United States, Italy and Spain. The material from the prospective study consisted of cDNA or gDNA derived from T cells, B-cell-depleted T cells, or PBMCs. The dataset comprised deeply sampled blood TCRbeta repertoires from subjects exposed to, actively infected with, or recovered from COVID-19. The repertoires were made available in a free public database intended to serve as a resource for research on the immune response to SARS-CoV-2. Samples came from the ongoing ImmuneRACE study (first 160 participants) plus 1,254 subjects from 6 global collaborators. The sample metadata nearly always contained a de-identified subject ID, COVID-19 status, age in years and sex. Where available, HLA class I and class II types were obtained from metadata supplied by the sample provider rather than from assay-based typing. Overall results and qualifications from the work: The quantity of clinical and demographic metadata differed by source and by participant and was supplied without curation.

In the prospective study, participants were roughly 18 to 90 years old, resided in fewer than 25 geographic areas of the United States, and were enrolled through a virtual design. To assign participants to cohorts, the prospective study relied on clinical history that participants themselves reported in a screening survey and a study questionnaire. Recovered participants in ImmuneRACE Cohort 3 were defined by two consecutive negative NP/OP PCR tests, clearance by a healthcare professional, or resolution of symptoms. In the prospective study, whole blood, serum and a nasopharyngeal or oropharyngeal swab were collected from each participant by mobile phlebotomists. Over an approximately 2-month period, participants in the prospective study had the option of providing additional blood draws and questionnaires. Before DNA extraction, blood samples from the prospective study were shipped at room temperature or frozen.

This clonotype was obtained from a woman in her 50s who had recovered from COVID-19. The chain links TRBV7-9 with TRBJ1-5, and 7 junctional nucleotides match TRBD1. Source material: PBMCs or T cells enriched from blood (not recorded which). The DNA is TGTGCCAGCAGCTCGACCGGGACAGCCGATCAGCCCCAGCATTTT. Translation gives CASSSTGTADQPQHF.